The entry that follows covers one TCR beta chain sequence. The data are from a study of blood T cell repertoires in COVID-19. The overall study: Both acute and convalescent COVID-19 samples were obtained from the United States, Italy and Spain. T cells, B-cell-depleted T cells, or PBMCs supplied cDNA or gDNA.

V lost 11 bases, J lost 3 bases, and 10 bases lay in between. In germline, CDR1 is LNHDA, CDR2 SQIVND (reference sequence). The CDR3 consists of 11 residues. The data were produced by immunoSEQ multiplex PCR, yet TCRdb's version contains in-frame clones alone and is incomplete. The data show roughly 190,000 clones, with 70% to 90% seen just once and 20% to 25% held by the top ten. The chain has TRBV19 and TRBJ1-2; a possible D gene is TRBD1 (5 bases). This clonotype was sampled from a man aged 55 to 69 with active or convalescent COVID-19. Sequenced material: peripheral blood. CDR3 nucleotides: TGTGCCGTAGGGGTTGACTATGGCTACACCTTC. Translating gives CAVGVDYGYTF.